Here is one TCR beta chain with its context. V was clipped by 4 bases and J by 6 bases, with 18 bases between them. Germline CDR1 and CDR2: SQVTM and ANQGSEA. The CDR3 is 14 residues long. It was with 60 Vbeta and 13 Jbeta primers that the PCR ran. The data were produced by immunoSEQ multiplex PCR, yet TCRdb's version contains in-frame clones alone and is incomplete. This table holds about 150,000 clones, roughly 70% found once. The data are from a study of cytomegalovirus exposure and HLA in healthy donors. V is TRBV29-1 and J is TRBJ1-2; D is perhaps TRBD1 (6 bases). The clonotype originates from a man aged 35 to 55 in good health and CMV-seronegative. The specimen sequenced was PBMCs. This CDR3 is CSVGTRDTRDGYTF. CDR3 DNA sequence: TGCAGCGTTGGTACTCGGGACACACGAGATGGCTACACCTTC.